This T cell receptor (beta chain) was obtained from a study of blood T cell repertoires in COVID-19. Participants came from some 23 US areas, aged about 18 to 95 years. For recovered donors of Cohort 3, there were two negative PCRs, clearance, or symptom resolution. The table came from immunoSEQ multiplex PCR; TCRdb's copy has only in-frame clones and leaves some out. The sample lists around 300,000 clones, around nine tenths occurring once. Trimming took off 6 bases at V and 2 bases at J, with 21 bases between the two ends. The CDR3 runs 17 residues. In germline, CDR1 is SGHNT, CDR2 YENEEA. The chain combines TRBV11-3 with TRBJ2-3; no clear D gene. The sequenced sample consisted of PBMCs or T cells enriched from blood (not recorded which). This receptor was obtained from a woman aged 60-70 years who had recovered from COVID-19. This chain's CDR3 is CASSQIPGSPFTDTQYF. CDR3 nucleotide sequence: TGTGCCAGCAGTCAAATCCCAGGAAGCCCCTTCACAGATACGCAGTATTTT.